This TCR beta chain was observed in a study of human T cells and chemical hapten exposure. Time point given: patch test 2, 6 weeks after DPC sensitization. Treatment reported: therapeutic diphenylcyclopropenone sensitization with weekly scalp DPC. Individual cDNA molecules in this library carried unique molecular identifiers. One entry per CDR3 protein, called by TCRdb with MiXCR from the RACE reads. The table has 80,000 to 95,000 distinct CDR3 sequences, approximately 11% seen once. V lost 4 bases, J lost 1 base, and 10 bases lay in between. Germline V gene data show CDR1 as SGHRS and CDR2 as YFSETQ. The CDR3 loop spans 14 amino acids.

The origin of this receptor is a man aged 35 to 55 with alopecia areata. Some clones in this sample may be carry-over from other donors' samples. Sample: whole blood, taken in connection with sensitization to the hapten diphenylcyclopropenone (DPC). The J gene is TRBJ2-3, the V gene TRBV5-1; D is undetermined. CDR3: CASSAQTRTDTQYF. CDR3 DNA sequence: TGCGCCAGCAGCGCCCAGACACGCACAGATACGCAGTATTTT.